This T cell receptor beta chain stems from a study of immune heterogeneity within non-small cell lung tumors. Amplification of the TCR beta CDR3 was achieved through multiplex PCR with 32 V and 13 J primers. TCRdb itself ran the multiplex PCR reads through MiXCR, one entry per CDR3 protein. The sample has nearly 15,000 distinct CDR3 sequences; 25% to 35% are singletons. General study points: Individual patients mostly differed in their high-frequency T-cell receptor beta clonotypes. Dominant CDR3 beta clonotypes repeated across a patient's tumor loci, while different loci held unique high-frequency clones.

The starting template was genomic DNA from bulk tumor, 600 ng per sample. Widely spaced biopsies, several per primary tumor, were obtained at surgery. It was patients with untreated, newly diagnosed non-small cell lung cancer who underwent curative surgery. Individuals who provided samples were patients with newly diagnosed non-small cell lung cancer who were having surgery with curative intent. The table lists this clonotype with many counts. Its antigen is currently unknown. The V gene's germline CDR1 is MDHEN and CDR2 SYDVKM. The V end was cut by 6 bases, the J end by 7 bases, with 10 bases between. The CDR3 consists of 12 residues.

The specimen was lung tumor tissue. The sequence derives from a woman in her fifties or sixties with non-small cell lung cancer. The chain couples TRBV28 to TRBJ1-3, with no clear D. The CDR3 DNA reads TGTGCCAGCAGCCACCCCCAGAACACCATATATTTT. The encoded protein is CASSHPQNTIYF.